A single sample gave rise to the 8 T cell receptor beta chains below, sequenced in a study of blood T cell repertoires in COVID-19. Method: immunoSEQ multiplex PCR; TCRdb's copy keeps in-frame clones and lacks some. The sample comprises 200,000 to 300,000 clones, approximately 86% of which are singletons, and approximately 5.3% rests with the top ten. Sequencing was done on a sample of peripheral blood. The receptors come from a woman in her sixties or seventies with COVID-19, enrolled during active disease.

The CDR3 DNA reads TGTGCCAGCAGTCATTGGGACAGCTCCTATAATTCACCCCTCCACTTT. Translating gives CASSHWDSSYNSPLHF. The gene calls are TRBV27 and TRBJ1-6, with 7 positions matching TRBD1. Unmatched junction bases numbered 4, after V lost 5 bases and J lost 0 bases. Germline CDR1 reads MNHEY; CDR2 reads SMNVEV (reference sequence). The CDR3 totals 16 residues.

This clone was seen just once. The chain links TRBV18 to TRBJ2-1; 7 bases are a match to TRBD1. The junction had 5 bases not matched to a gene; V was cut back by 4 bases and J by 5 bases. Looked up from germline, CDR1 is KGHSH and CDR2 is LQKENI. There are 14 residues in the CDR3. The CDR3 protein is CASSRDSTNNEQFF. The CDR3 DNA reads TGTGCCAGCTCACGGGACAGTACCAACAATGAGCAGTTCTTC.

The CDR3 region is CASSRKDSLYNEQFF. The CDR3 nucleotides are TGTGCCAGCAGTCGAAAGGACAGCCTGTACAATGAGCAGTTCTTC. The chain couples TRBV27 to TRBJ2-1; perhaps TRBD1 as D (6 bases). The germline V gene has CDR1 MNHEY and CDR2 SMNVEV (reference sequence). This CDR3 has 15 amino acids. Trimming shortened V by 5 bases and J by 4 bases, and 15 bases separated the two germline ends.

The chain's CDR3 is CASSSGILAGVPNEQFF. DNA of the CDR3: TGTGCCAGCAGCTCCGGCATACTAGCGGGAGTCCCCAATGAGCAGTTCTTC. The V gene is TRBV5-4, the J gene TRBJ2-1; 11 bases are shared with TRBD2. The trim removed 3 bases at V and 6 bases at J, leaving 11 bases unmatched. There are 17 residues in the CDR3. Germline CDR1 SGHNT, CDR2 YYREEE (reference sequence). Full variable domain (remainder filled in from reference TRBV5-4 and TRBJ2-1): ETGVTQSPTHLIKTRGQQVTLRCSSQSGHNTVSWYQQALGQGPQFIFQYYREEENGRGNFPPRFSGLQFPNYSSELNVNALELDDSALYLCASSSGILAGVPNEQFFGPGTRLTVL.

The V and J genes are TRBV6-6 and TRBJ1-3; 10 bases align to TRBD1. The CDR3 loop spans 16 amino acids. The V segment lost 1 base and the J segment 2 bases; nucleotides outside the gene matches: 2. Germline values: CDR1 MNHNY, CDR2 SVGAGI (reference sequence). CDR3 residues: CASSYYGTGAGNTIYF. The DNA for the CDR3 is TGTGCCAGCAGTTACTACGGGACAGGGGCTGGAAACACCATATATTTT.

The gene calls are TRBV6-5 and TRBJ1-2; perhaps TRBD1 as D (6 bases). The CDR3 is 15 residues long. From germline, CDR1 is MNHEY and CDR2 SVGAGI. V was pared by 5 bases and J by 3 bases, with 16 bases between. CDR3 loop: CASSKQDRNHYGYTF. The CDR3 DNA follows: TGTGCCAGCAGTAAACAAGACAGGAACCACTATGGCTACACCTTC.

The chain carries TRBV28 and TRBJ1-6; 7 nucleotides agree with TRBD1. Per the germline V gene, CDR1 is MDHEN and CDR2 is SYDVKM. The CDR3 is 15 residues long. The junction had 4 bases not matched to a gene; V was cut back by 4 bases and J by 4 bases. The CDR3: CASSSPGQYNSPLHF. The CDR3 DNA sequence: TGTGCCAGCAGTTCCCCGGGACAGTATAATTCACCCCTCCACTTT. The full variable domain, its missing parts supplied by reference TRBV28 and TRBJ1-6, is DVKVTQSSRYLVKRTGEKVFLECVQDMDHENMFWYRQDPGLGLRLIYFSYDVKMKEKGDIPEGYSVSREKKERFSLILESASTNQTSMYLCASSSPGQYNSPLHFGNGTRLTVT.

The chain joins TRBV27 to TRBJ1-1; 8 bases are a match to TRBD1. V gave up 6 bases and J gave up 4 bases; unmatched junction bases: 4. Germline V gene lookup returns CDR1 MNHEY and CDR2 SMNVEV (reference sequence). This CDR3 comprises 13 residues. DNA of the CDR3: TGTGCCAGCAGGACAGGGGTCAGCACTGAAGCTTTCTTT. It translates to CASRTGVSTEAFF.